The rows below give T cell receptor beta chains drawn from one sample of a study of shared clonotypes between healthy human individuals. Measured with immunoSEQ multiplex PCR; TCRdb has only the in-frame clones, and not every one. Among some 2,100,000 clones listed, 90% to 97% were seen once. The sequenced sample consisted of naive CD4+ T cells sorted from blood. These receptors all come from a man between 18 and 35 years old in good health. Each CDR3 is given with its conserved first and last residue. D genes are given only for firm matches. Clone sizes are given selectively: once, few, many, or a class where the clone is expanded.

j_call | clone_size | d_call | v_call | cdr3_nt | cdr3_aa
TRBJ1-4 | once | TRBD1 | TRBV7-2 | TGTGCCAGCAGCTCTCCGGGACAGCCCCATGAAAAACTGTTTTTT | CASSSPGQPHEKLFF
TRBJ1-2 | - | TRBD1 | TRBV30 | TGTGCCTGGAAAAATGACAGGGTCGATGGCTACACCTTC | CAWKNDRVDGYTF
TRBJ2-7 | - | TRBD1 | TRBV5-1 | TGCGCCAGCAGCGGGGACAGGGAGGAGCAGTACTTC | CASSGDREEQYF
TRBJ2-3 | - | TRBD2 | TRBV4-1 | TGCGCCAGCAGCCAAGCAAGGCTAGCGGTTAGCACAGATACGCAGTATTTT | CASSQARLAVSTDTQYF
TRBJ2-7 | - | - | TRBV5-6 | TGTGCCAGCACCCAATCGCCTGCCAGGGGGGCGGAGCAGTACTTC | CASTQSPARGAEQYF
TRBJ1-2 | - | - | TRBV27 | TGTGCCAGCAGTCGACGGGGGGTATTTTGGGATGGCTACACCTTC | CASSRRGVFWDGYTF
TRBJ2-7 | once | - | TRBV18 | TGTGCCAGCTCAACATCCGAGGGTCCCTACGAGCAGTACTTC | CASSTSEGPYEQYF
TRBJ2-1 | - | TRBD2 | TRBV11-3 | TGTGCCAGCAGCACCTGGGAGACTAGCGGGGGGGCAAGTGAGCAGTTCTTC | CASSTWETSGGASEQFF
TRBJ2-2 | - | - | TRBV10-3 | TGTGCCATCAGTACCGGGGGCACCGGGGAGCTGTTTTTT | CAISTGGTGELFF
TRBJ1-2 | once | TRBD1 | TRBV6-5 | TGTGCCAGCAGATCGACAGGGCCCTATGGCTACACCTTC | CASRSTGPYGYTF
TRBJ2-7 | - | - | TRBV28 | TGTGCCAGCAGTTTTTCAACAGGAATCTCCTACGAGCAGTACTTC | CASSFSTGISYEQYF
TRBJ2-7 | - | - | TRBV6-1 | TGTGCCAGCAGTGAATTTAAGGGTGGCTACGAGCAGTACTTC | CASSEFKGGYEQYF
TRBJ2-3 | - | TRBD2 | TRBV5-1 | TGCGCCAGCAGCACCCAAAGCGGGGGGACAGATACGCAGTATTTT | CASSTQSGGTDTQYF
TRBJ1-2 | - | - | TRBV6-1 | TGTGCCAGCATTGCTGGACAGATTAACTATGGCTACACCTTC | CASIAGQINYGYTF
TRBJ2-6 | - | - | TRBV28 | TGTGCCAGCAGCCCCTTATCCGTCTCTGGGGCCAACGTCCTGACTTTC | CASSPLSVSGANVLTF
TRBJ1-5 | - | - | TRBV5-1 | TGCGCCAGCAGCTTGGATCCGGGGGGCAATCAGCCCCAGCATTTT | CASSLDPGGNQPQHF
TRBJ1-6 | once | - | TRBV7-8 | TGTGCCAGCAGGGGCCGGGGCCGGAATTCACCCCTCCACTTT | CASRGRGRNSPLHF
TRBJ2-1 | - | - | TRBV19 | TGTGCCAGTAGTAGAGGGTCCGTGGGCAATGAGCAGTTCTTC | CASSRGSVGNEQFF
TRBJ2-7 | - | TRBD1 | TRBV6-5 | TGTGCCAGCAGAGCCCACAGGGGCGAGCAGTACTTC | CASRAHRGEQYF
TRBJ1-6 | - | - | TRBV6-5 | TGTGCCAGCAGTTCTCCGGGGACCAATTCACCCCTCCACTTT | CASSSPGTNSPLHF
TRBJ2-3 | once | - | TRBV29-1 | TGCAGCGTTGAAAGGTCGGCAGGGCGACGCACAGATACGCAGTATTTT | CSVERSAGRRTDTQYF
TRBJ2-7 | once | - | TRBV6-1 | TGTGCCAGCATCCTAGTAGGGAGAGGAGCCTACGAGCAGTACTTC | CASILVGRGAYEQYF
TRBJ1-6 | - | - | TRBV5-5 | TGTGCCAGCAGCCTCTCGACAGTCAATTCACCCCTCCACTTT | CASSLSTVNSPLHF
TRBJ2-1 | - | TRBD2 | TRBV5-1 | TGCGCCAGCAGCTTGTCCCTAGCGGGAGGGTACAATGAGCAGTTCTTC | CASSLSLAGGYNEQFF
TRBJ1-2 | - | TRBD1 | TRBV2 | TGTGCCAGCAGTGGCCAGGGGGTTTATGGCTACACCTTC | CASSGQGVYGYTF
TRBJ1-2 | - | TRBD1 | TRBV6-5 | TGTGCCAGCAGTTGGCGGACAGGCGGCGGCTACACCTTC | CASSWRTGGGYTF
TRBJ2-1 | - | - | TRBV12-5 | TGTGCTAGTGGTTCCTCTTTGGCGCCGGTCAATGAGCAGTTCTTC | CASGSSLAPVNEQFF
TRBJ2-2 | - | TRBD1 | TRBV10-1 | TGCGCCAGCAGTGATACCGGGACAGGGGGCTTCGGGGAGCTGTTTTTT | CASSDTGTGGFGELFF
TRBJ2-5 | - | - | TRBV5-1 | TGCGCCAGCAGCTTGCCATCGCGAGGTGCAGAGACCCAGTACTTC | CASSLPSRGAETQYF
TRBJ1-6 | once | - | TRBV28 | TGTGCCAGCGGAGCAGGGAATTCACCCCTCCACTTT | CASGAGNSPLHF
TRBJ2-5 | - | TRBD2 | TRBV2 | TGTGCCAGCAGTGAAAGTGTTTTAACTAGCGGGTCGGAGACCCAGTACTTC | CASSESVLTSGSETQYF
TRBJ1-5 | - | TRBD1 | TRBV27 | TGTGCCAGCAGCCGGACAGGGAATGTTCAGCCCCAGCATTTT | CASSRTGNVQPQHF
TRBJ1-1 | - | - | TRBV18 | TGTGCCAGCTCACCAATTCGGGACGTTGAAGCTTTCTTT | CASSPIRDVEAFF
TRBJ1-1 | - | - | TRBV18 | TGTGCCAGCTCACCACGCCGGGGGGCTGAAGCTTTCTTT | CASSPRRGAEAFF
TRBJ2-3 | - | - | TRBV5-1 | TGCGCCAGCAGCTTAGCCGGCAAGCCGTCAGATACGCAGTATTTT | CASSLAGKPSDTQYF
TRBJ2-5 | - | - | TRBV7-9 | TGTGCCAGCAGCCGTACCCAGGGGGGCCGCCAAGAGACCCAGTACTTC | CASSRTQGGRQETQYF
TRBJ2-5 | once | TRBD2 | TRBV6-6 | TGTGCCAGCAGTTCAGGACTAGCGCAAAAACAAGAGACCCAGTACTTC | CASSSGLAQKQETQYF
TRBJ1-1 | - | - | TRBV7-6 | TGTGCCAGCAGCTTTACAGGTATGAACACTGAAGCTTTCTTT | CASSFTGMNTEAFF
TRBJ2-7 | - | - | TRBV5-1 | TGCGCCAGCAGGCCCGTTGCGGCGAGCTCCTACGAGCAGTACTTC | CASRPVAASSYEQYF
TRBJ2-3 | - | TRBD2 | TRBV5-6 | TGTGCCAGCAGCTCGCGAGCTAGCGGGGGGCGCACAGATACGCAGTATTTT | CASSSRASGGRTDTQYF
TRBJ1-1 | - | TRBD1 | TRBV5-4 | TGTGCCAGCAGCCTAGGACAGGGTAGCACTGAAGCTTTCTTT | CASSLGQGSTEAFF